The T cell receptor (beta chain) under discussion was sequenced for a study of Tregs in tolerant kidney transplant recipients. In its sample, this clone was seen once. The antigen is unknown. Libraries were prepared by immunoSEQ multiplex PCR; TCRdb keeps only in-frame clonotypes and omits some of them. The data contain 120,000 or so clones, roughly nine tenths of them singletons. CD4+CD25+CD127- Tregs, CD4+CD25- non-Tregs, CD4 and CD8 cells were sorted. Findings of the study overall: Activated donor B cell expansion appeared to reveal the most relevant donor-specific TCRbeta repertoire.

The CDR3 runs to 14 residues. Germline CDR1 LGHNA, CDR2 YNFKEQ. The V and J ends lost 0 bases and 6 bases respectively, with 12 bases between them. The chain employs TRBV4-2 and TRBJ2-7; D is possibly TRBD1 (5 bases). The sequencing input was CD4+ T cells from blood. The TCR originated in a human donor in good health. CDR3 nucleotides: TGTGCCAGCAGCCAAGAAGGCAGGGAACGCGAGCAGTACTTC. Encoded protein: CASSQEGREREQYF.